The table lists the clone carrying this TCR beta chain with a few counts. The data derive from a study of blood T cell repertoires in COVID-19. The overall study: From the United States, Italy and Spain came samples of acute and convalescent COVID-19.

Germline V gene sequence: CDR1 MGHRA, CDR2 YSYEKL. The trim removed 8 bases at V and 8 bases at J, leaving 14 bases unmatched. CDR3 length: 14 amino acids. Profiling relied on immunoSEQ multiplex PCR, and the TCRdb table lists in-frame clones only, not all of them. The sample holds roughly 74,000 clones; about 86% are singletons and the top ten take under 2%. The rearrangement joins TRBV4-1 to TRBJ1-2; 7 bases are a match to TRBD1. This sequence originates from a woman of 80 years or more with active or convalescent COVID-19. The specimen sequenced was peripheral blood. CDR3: CASFDVGGAYGYTF. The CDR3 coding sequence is TGCGCCAGCTTCGATGTAGGGGGCGCTTACGGCTACACCTTC.